Listed below are T cell receptor beta chains from one sample, sequenced in a study of cytomegalovirus exposure and HLA in healthy donors. Method: immunoSEQ multiplex PCR; TCRdb's copy keeps in-frame clones and lacks some. The sample includes under 150,000 clones, under 75% seen only once; the top ten take under 2.5%. The sequenced sample was PBMCs. The receptors shown here come from a woman aged 40-49 years in good health and CMV-seronegative. CDR3s include the opening cysteine and the closing phenylalanine or tryptophan. A D gene is named only where the DNA matches it firmly. Clone size is not always given. Where it is, it says once, few, many or a class for expanded clones.

v_gene,d_gene,j_gene,abundance,CDR3nt,CDR3aa
TRBV18,-,TRBJ2-7,-,TGTGCCAGCTCACCGGGCCGGCCAGCCGCCTACGAGCAGTACTTC,CASSPGRPAAYEQYF
TRBV7-7,-,TRBJ2-5,-,TGTGCCAGCAGCTCGCTAAATTTGGAGACCCAGTACTTC,CASSSLNLETQYF
TRBV6-6,TRBD2,TRBJ2-3,-,TGTGCCAGCAGCCGAGCGGGGGTTACCACAGATACGCAGTATTTT,CASSRAGVTTDTQYF
TRBV7-2,-,TRBJ2-3,-,TGTGCCAGCAGCAAACGACAGAACACAGATACGCAGTATTTT,CASSKRQNTDTQYF
TRBV7-6,-,TRBJ1-1,once,TGTGCCAGCAGCAAGACAGAGAACACTGAAGCTTTCTTT,CASSKTENTEAFF
TRBV18,-,TRBJ2-7,once,TGTGCCAGCTCAGAGAGGGCAGTCAAAGGCCCCTACGAGCAGTACTTC,CASSERAVKGPYEQYF
TRBV2,-,TRBJ2-7,-,TGTGCCAGCAGTGTAATTGTCTACGAGCAGTACTTC,CASSVIVYEQYF
TRBV7-2,-,TRBJ2-5,few,TGTGCCAGCAGCCAAAACAGTCTCCAAGAGACCCAGTACTTC,CASSQNSLQETQYF
TRBV19,TRBD1,TRBJ1-2,-,TGTGCCAGTAGTACTGCAGGGGGCGACTATGGCTACACCTTC,CASSTAGGDYGYTF
TRBV5-8,TRBD1,TRBJ2-7,-,TGTGCCAGCATGGGGGGACAGGCCTACGAGCAGTACTTC,CASMGGQAYEQYF
TRBV28,TRBD1,TRBJ1-1,-,TGTGCCAGCAGGTCACCCGGGACAGGGGGTCGGTGGGACACTGAAGCTTTCTTT,CASRSPGTGGRWDTEAFF
TRBV9,-,TRBJ1-2,-,TGTGCCAGCAGCCCAAGAGGGAGGGATGGCTACACCTTC,CASSPRGRDGYTF
TRBV6-4,-,TRBJ1-1,-,TGTGCCAGCAGTCGAGAAGCGGGGACTGAAGCTTTCTTT,CASSREAGTEAFF
TRBV7-8,TRBD1,TRBJ2-7,few,TGTGCCAGCAGCTTAGTGCGGACAGGTACCAACGAGCAGTACTTC,CASSLVRTGTNEQYF
TRBV19,-,TRBJ2-3,-,TGTGCCAGTAGGACAGGTGGAGGCACAGATACGCAGTATTTT,CASRTGGGTDTQYF
TRBV30,TRBD2,TRBJ2-7,-,TGTGCCTGGGGTCTAGCGGGGGGTTACGGCGAGCAGTACTTC,CAWGLAGGYGEQYF
TRBV6-5,TRBD2,TRBJ2-7,few,TGTGCCAGCAGTACCGGGACTAGCGGCCCCTACGAGCAGTACTTC,CASSTGTSGPYEQYF
TRBV2,TRBD1,TRBJ1-2,once,TGTGCCAGCAGTGTGGAACAGGGGTTATACTATGGCTACACCTTC,CASSVEQGLYYGYTF
TRBV7-2,-,TRBJ2-3,-,TGTGCCAGCAGCCCTTACCGGGGTAGCGACACAGATACGCAGTATTTT,CASSPYRGSDTDTQYF
TRBV7-9,-,TRBJ1-1,-,TGTGCCAGCAGCTTAGCCGAGGGGAACACTGAAGCTTTCTTT,CASSLAEGNTEAFF
TRBV30,-,TRBJ1-2,-,TGTGCCTGGACAGGGGATGTGAGCTATGGCTACACCTTC,CAWTGDVSYGYTF
TRBV28,TRBD2,TRBJ2-1,few,TGTGCCAGCAGGGACGGGACTAGCGGGGTGTACAATGAGCAGTTCTTC,CASRDGTSGVYNEQFF
TRBV9,-,TRBJ1-3,few,TGTGCCAGCAGCGTAGTGGGGGGCTCTGGAAACACCATATATTTT,CASSVVGGSGNTIYF
TRBV7-9,TRBD1,TRBJ2-6,-,TGTGCCAGCCGCGGGACAGGGGGCGAAACTGGGGCCAACGTCCTGACTTTC,CASRGTGGETGANVLTF
TRBV7-9,-,TRBJ1-3,-,TGTGCCAGCAGCCGCTCCGCGGGCTCTGGAAACACCATATATTTT,CASSRSAGSGNTIYF
TRBV4-2,TRBD1,TRBJ1-1,-,TGTGCCAGCAGCCAAGAGGGGGCAGGGGGCGGCCGTCGCACTGAAGCTTTCTTT,CASSQEGAGGGRRTEAFF
TRBV29-1,-,TRBJ1-2,-,TGCAGCGGGGGGGGTCGACGCTATGGCTACACCTTC,CSGGGRRYGYTF
TRBV10-3,-,TRBJ2-5,-,TGTGCCATCAGTGAGTCGGTCAGCCAAGAGACCCAGTACTTC,CAISESVSQETQYF
TRBV28,-,TRBJ2-5,few,TGTGCCAGCAGTTTAAACGGGAAGCGTGAAGAGACCCAGTACTTC,CASSLNGKREETQYF
TRBV27,TRBD1,TRBJ1-2,few,TGTGCCAGCAGGAGGACAGGGGATGGCTACACCTTC,CASRRTGDGYTF
TRBV5-6,TRBD1,TRBJ1-5,-,TGTGCCAGCAGCAGGACAGGGGGGCTGGTCCTGGATTTT,CASSRTGGLVLDF
TRBV10-3,-,TRBJ1-1,-,TGTGCCATTAGGGGACAGAACACTGAAGCTTTCTTT,CAIRGQNTEAFF
TRBV19,-,TRBJ1-5,-,TGTGCCAGTAGTATAGTATCGGGGGTAGGGGCTCAGCCCCAGCATTTT,CASSIVSGVGAQPQHF
TRBV19,-,TRBJ1-1,-,TGTGCCAGTAGTGACTTCATTAGGAGCAAGGCTGAAGCTTTCTTT,CASSDFIRSKAEAFF
TRBV14,-,TRBJ1-1,few,TGTGCCAGCAGCCCCCTTTTAGACCTTTCTAGGGCCACGGGGGACACTGAAGCTTTCTTT,CASSPLLDLSRATGDTEAFF
TRBV6-6,-,TRBJ1-1,few,TGTGCCAGCAGTTACCCCGGCGGTCGTAACACTGAAGCTTTCTTT,CASSYPGGRNTEAFF
TRBV10-3,TRBD1,TRBJ2-1,-,TGTGCCATCAGGGGGACAGGGGGAAACGAGCAGTTCTTC,CAIRGTGGNEQFF
TRBV6-1,-,TRBJ1-1,-,TGTGCCAGCGGGGGCAGGGGTGGGGCTTTCTTT,CASGGRGGAFF
TRBV13,-,TRBJ1-4,-,TGTGCCAGCAGCTTGAAGGGGATGGCTAATGAAAAACTGTTTTTT,CASSLKGMANEKLFF
TRBV6-6,-,TRBJ1-5,-,TGTGCCAGCAGAAATACAGGGATGGGCAATCAGCCCCAGCATTTT,CASRNTGMGNQPQHF
TRBV5-1,-,TRBJ1-5,once,TGCGCCAGCAGCTATAGCGACGGGGTAGGGCCCCAGCATTTT,CASSYSDGVGPQHF
TRBV4-1,-,TRBJ1-5,-,TGCGCCAGCAGCCAAGATAGCCCACGGCCCCAGCATTTT,CASSQDSPRPQHF
TRBV5-1,TRBD1,TRBJ2-2,-,TGCGCCAGCAGCCCCGGGACAGTGAACACCGGGGAGCTGTTTTTT,CASSPGTVNTGELFF
TRBV5-1,-,TRBJ2-3,few,TGCGCCAGCAGTCGGACAGAGGGTTCGGGGACGCAGTATTTT,CASSRTEGSGTQYF
TRBV11-1,-,TRBJ2-7,-,TGTGCCAGCAGCCCCAAAAGACAGTATTCCTACGAGCAGTACTTC,CASSPKRQYSYEQYF
TRBV9,TRBD2,TRBJ2-5,-,TGTGCCAGCAGCGTAGGGGGCGGGGGGATCCAAGAGACCCAGTACTTC,CASSVGGGGIQETQYF
TRBV7-9,-,TRBJ2-7,-,TGTGCCAGCAGCTTCCGGGACACCTCCTACGAGCAGTACTTC,CASSFRDTSYEQYF
TRBV2,-,TRBJ1-2,-,TGTGCCTCACGTCGGGAGGCGCGTGGCTACACCTTC,CASRREARGYTF
TRBV18,-,TRBJ1-3,-,TGTGCCAGCTCACCCATGGGTCCCTCCACGGGTGGAAACACCATATATTTT,CASSPMGPSTGGNTIYF
TRBV19,TRBD1,TRBJ2-7,-,TGTGCCAGTAGTAAGCGGGGAGGGGACAGGGGCTACGAGCAGTACTTC,CASSKRGGDRGYEQYF
TRBV18,-,TRBJ1-5,-,TGTGCCAGCTCACCTATGAGAAGCAATCAGCCCCAGCATTTT,CASSPMRSNQPQHF
TRBV28,TRBD2,TRBJ2-5,few,TGTGCCAGCAGTTCCCAGCGGGGCCAAGAGACCCAGTACTTC,CASSSQRGQETQYF